The rows below give T cell receptor beta chains drawn from one sample of a study of vaccination effects on CD4 cells after COVID-19. Produced via immunoSEQ multiplex PCR; TCRdb's table is partial and in-frame only. Of roughly 16,000 clones in the sample, 60% to 85% were seen once. These receptors' targets are unknown. Material: CD4+ T cells from PBMCs cultured with HCoV-NL63 spike peptides, obtained after COVID-19 vaccination. The origin of the receptors is a human donor who received a COVID-19 vaccine. CDR3s include the opening cysteine and the closing phenylalanine or tryptophan. A D gene is named only where the DNA matches it firmly. Rows may omit the clone size; those that give it use once, few, many or a size class.

-,TRBV27,TRBJ2-2,once,CASSWARRTPLPGELFF,TGTGCCAGCAGTTGGGCCCGGCGGACCCCTCTTCCCGGGGAGCTGTTTTTT
-,TRBV29-1,TRBJ1-4,-,CSFRDGTNEKLFF,TGCAGCTTCCGGGACGGCACTAATGAAAAACTGTTTTTT
-,TRBV19,TRBJ2-1,-,CASSPPLFASSDEQFF,TGTGCCAGTAGCCCCCCGTTATTCGCGAGCTCGGATGAGCAGTTCTTC
-,TRBV5-1,TRBJ1-4,few,CASSFTNIAEKLFF,TGCGCCAGCAGCTTTACTAACATAGCGGAAAAACTGTTTTTT
-,TRBV28,TRBJ1-1,-,CASSPYPQVRTEAFF,TGTGCCAGCAGTCCCTACCCACAGGTTCGCACTGAAGCTTTCTTT
-,TRBV7-2,TRBJ1-2,-,CASSSTGISGGYTF,TGTGCCAGCAGCTCCACGGGTATTTCGGGTGGCTACACCTTC
TRBD1,TRBV6-5,TRBJ1-2,-,CASSRPGGRENGYTF,TGTGCCAGCAGCCGCCCAGGGGGCAGGGAAAATGGCTACACCTTC
-,TRBV21-1,TRBJ2-6,-,CASSKPRASGANVLTF,TGTGCCAGCAGCAAACCTCGCGCCTCTGGGGCCAACGTCCTGACTTTC
TRBD1,TRBV18,TRBJ1-1,-,CASSPPAGTGKDTEAFF,TGTGCCAGCTCACCGCCGGCCGGGACAGGTAAAGACACTGAAGCTTTCTTT
TRBD1,TRBV27,TRBJ2-2,-,CASSLYPPSDRAPGELFF,TGTGCCAGCAGTTTATACCCCCCCAGCGACAGGGCCCCCGGGGAGCTGTTTTTT
TRBD2,TRBV5-1,TRBJ2-3,-,CASSRPTTSGSTDTQYF,TGCGCCAGCAGCCGACCCACAACTAGCGGAAGCACAGATACGCAGTATTTT
-,TRBV27,TRBJ1-2,few,CASSPLGGDNYGYTF,TGTGCCAGCAGTCCCCTGGGAGGGGATAACTATGGCTACACCTTC
TRBD1,TRBV7-2,TRBJ1-5,-,CASSLEDRPLRAQHF,TGTGCCAGCAGCTTAGAGGACAGGCCGTTGCGAGCCCAGCATTTT
TRBD2,TRBV6-4,TRBJ2-3,few,CASSLLAGATDTQYF,TGTGCCAGCAGTCTACTAGCGGGAGCCACAGATACGCAGTATTTT
-,TRBV11-2,TRBJ2-1,-,CASSPPGSYNEQFF,TGTGCCAGCAGCCCCCCAGGCTCCTACAATGAGCAGTTCTTC
-,TRBV7-9,TRBJ2-3,-,CASSLDGVSTDTQYF,TGTGCCAGCAGCTTAGACGGGGTGAGCACAGATACGCAGTATTTT
TRBD2,TRBV4-1,TRBJ2-7,-,CASSQGLAGGDYEQYF,TGCGCCAGCAGCCAGGGACTAGCGGGCGGGGACTACGAGCAGTACTTC
TRBD1,TRBV4-2,TRBJ1-6,-,CASSLPTGGNSPLHF,TGTGCCAGCAGCCTTCCGACAGGGGGTAATTCACCCCTCCACTTT
TRBD2,TRBV2,TRBJ2-1,-,CASKERGGYEQFF,TGTGCCAGCAAAGAGCGGGGGGGCTATGAGCAGTTCTTC
TRBD1,TRBV10-3,TRBJ2-4,once,CAISDPGGRGENIQYF,TGTGCCATCAGTGACCCAGGGGGAAGGGGTGAAAACATTCAGTACTTC
-,TRBV6-1,TRBJ1-4,-,CASSEARTVFF,TGTGCCAGCAGTGAAGCACGGACAGTGTTTTTT
TRBD1,TRBV28,TRBJ1-1,-,CATVMLTGAGTEAFF,TGTGCCACCGTTATGCTCACAGGGGCGGGCACTGAAGCTTTCTTT
-,TRBV5-1,TRBJ1-1,-,CASSPGTTNTEAFF,TGCGCCAGCAGCCCCGGGACAACGAACACTGAAGCTTTCTTT
-,TRBV7-9,TRBJ2-7,few,CASSLSGTRSYEQYF,TGTGCCAGCAGCCTCTCAGGGACCCGCTCCTACGAGCAGTACTTC
-,TRBV7-3,TRBJ2-1,-,CASSLDRDPSYNEQFF,TGTGCCAGCAGCTTAGATAGAGACCCTTCCTACAATGAGCAGTTCTTC
TRBD2,TRBV7-3,TRBJ2-1,-,CASSPRLAGGNEQFF,TGTGCCAGCAGCCCCAGACTAGCGGGGGGCAATGAGCAGTTCTTC
-,TRBV28,TRBJ2-7,few,CASTETRPPYEQYF,TGTGCCAGCACCGAGACTAGGCCTCCCTACGAGCAGTACTTC
-,TRBV2,TRBJ2-7,few,CASSEASYEQYF,TGTGCCAGCAGTGAAGCTAGTTACGAGCAGTACTTC
-,TRBV7-9,TRBJ1-3,-,CASSLGDGTPGNTIYF,TGTGCCAGCAGCTTAGGAGATGGGACCCCTGGAAACACCATATATTTT
-,TRBV19,TRBJ1-5,-,CASSEGTSPNQPQHF,TGTGCCAGTAGTGAAGGGACAAGCCCCAATCAGCCCCAGCATTTT
TRBD1,TRBV10-2,TRBJ1-6,-,CASGGQGGNSPLHF,TGCGCCAGCGGTGGACAGGGGGGTAATTCACCCCTCCACTTT
-,TRBV7-7,TRBJ2-3,-,CASSLGRTDTQYF,TGTGCTAGCAGCTTAGGCCGCACAGATACGCAGTATTTT
-,TRBV2,TRBJ2-3,-,CASSTRKSTDTQYF,TGTGCCAGCTCGACACGAAAAAGCACAGATACGCAGTATTTT
-,TRBV9,TRBJ2-5,-,CAGSKGLQETQYF,TGTGCCGGCTCTAAGGGCCTACAAGAGACCCAGTACTTC
TRBD2,TRBV10-3,TRBJ2-5,-,CAITGGLGPQETQYF,TGTGCCATCACTGGAGGACTAGGTCCCCAAGAGACCCAGTACTTC
TRBD2,TRBV7-7,TRBJ2-5,-,CASSFSGTETQYF,TGTGCTAGCAGTTTTAGCGGGACAGAGACCCAGTACTTC
-,TRBV28,TRBJ2-7,-,CASSFVWGRSYEQYF,TGTGCCAGCAGTTTTGTATGGGGACGCTCCTACGAGCAGTACTTC
-,TRBV6-1,TRBJ1-2,once,CASSDPNTFPYGYTF,TGTGCCAGCAGTGATCCGAACACTTTCCCGTATGGCTACACCTTC
TRBD1,TRBV5-3,TRBJ1-5,once,CARSLPNRGLYGQPQHF,TGTGCCAGAAGCTTGCCAAACAGGGGATTGTACGGTCAGCCCCAGCATTTT
TRBD1,TRBV7-9,TRBJ1-2,-,CASSYGQGGGYTF,TGTGCCAGCAGCTACGGACAGGGGGGCGGCTACACCTTC
-,TRBV5-1,TRBJ1-2,-,CASSLGQSYGYTF,TGCGCCAGCAGCCTAGGACAGTCCTATGGCTACACCTTC
-,TRBV29-1,TRBJ2-3,-,CSVVADSTDTQYF,TGCAGCGTGGTAGCGGACAGCACAGATACGCAGTATTTT
TRBD1,TRBV4-3,TRBJ1-6,few,CASSPQGAAENSPLHF,TGCGCCAGCAGCCCACAGGGGGCCGCAGAAAATTCACCCCTCCACTTT
-,TRBV4-1,TRBJ1-4,-,CASSQDRSGVNEKLFF,TGCGCCAGCAGCCAAGATCGGTCAGGGGTCAATGAAAAACTGTTTTTT
-,TRBV4-3,TRBJ2-4,-,CASSQDLAKNIQYF,TGCGCCAGCAGCCAAGATTTGGCCAAAAACATTCAGTACTTC
TRBD1,TRBV13,TRBJ1-1,few,CASSLVRGQGEYTEAFF,TGTGCCAGCAGCTTAGTTAGAGGACAGGGGGAGTACACTGAAGCTTTCTTT
TRBD1,TRBV6-5,TRBJ1-5,-,CASRQGYTPNQPQHF,TGTGCCAGCAGACAGGGGTACACTCCAAATCAGCCCCAGCATTTT
-,TRBV7-8,TRBJ1-2,few,CASSRREGYTF,TGTGCCAGCAGCCGCAGGGAGGGCTACACCTTC
-,TRBV7-7,TRBJ2-5,-,CASSSSRAELQETQYF,TGTGCTAGCAGCTCCTCCCGAGCGGAACTCCAAGAGACCCAGTACTTC
-,TRBV24-1,TRBJ2-1,-,CATSDADNEQFF,TGTGCCACCAGTGATGCGGACAATGAGCAGTTCTTC
-,TRBV2,TRBJ1-2,-,CASSHSTGFWGYTF,TGTGCCAGCAGTCACAGTACAGGGTTTTGGGGCTACACCTTC
-,TRBV5-1,TRBJ1-3,few,CASSPVGGGNTIYF,TGCGCCAGCAGCCCGGTGGGGGGTGGAAACACCATATATTTT
TRBD1,TRBV4-3,TRBJ1-2,-,CASSREEGTGTNYGYTF,TGCGCCAGCAGCCGAGAGGAAGGGACAGGGACTAACTATGGCTACACCTTC
TRBD1,TRBV18,TRBJ1-5,-,CASSPRQGPSQPQHF,TGTGCCAGCTCACCCAGACAGGGACCAAGTCAGCCCCAGCATTTT
TRBD1,TRBV6-5,TRBJ2-7,-,CASSDRGAAYEQYF,TGTGCCAGCAGCGACAGGGGCGCTGCCTACGAGCAGTACTTC
-,TRBV6-1,TRBJ2-1,-,CASSEMGVRERYNEQFF,TGTGCCAGCAGTGAAATGGGGGTGAGGGAGCGTTACAATGAGCAGTTCTTC
-,TRBV25-1,TRBJ1-1,-,CASSLGGVTEAFF,TGTGCCAGCAGTCTGGGGGGAGTGACTGAAGCTTTCTTT